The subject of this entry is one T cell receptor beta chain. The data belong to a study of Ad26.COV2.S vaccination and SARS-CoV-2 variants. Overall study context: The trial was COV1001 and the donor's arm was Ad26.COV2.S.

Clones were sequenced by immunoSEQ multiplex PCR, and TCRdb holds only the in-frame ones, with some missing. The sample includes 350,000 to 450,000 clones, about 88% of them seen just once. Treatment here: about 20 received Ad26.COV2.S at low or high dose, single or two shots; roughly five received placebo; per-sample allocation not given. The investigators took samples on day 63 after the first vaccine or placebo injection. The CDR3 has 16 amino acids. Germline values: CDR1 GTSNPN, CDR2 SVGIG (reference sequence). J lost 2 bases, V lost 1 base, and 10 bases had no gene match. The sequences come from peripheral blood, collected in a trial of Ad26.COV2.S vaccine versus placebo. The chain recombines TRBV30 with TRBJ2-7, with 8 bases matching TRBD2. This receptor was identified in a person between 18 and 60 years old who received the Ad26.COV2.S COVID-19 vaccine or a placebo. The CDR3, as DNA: TGTGCCTGGAGTGACCCCCTGGCGGGAGGTCCCTACGAGCAGTACTTC. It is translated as CAWSDPLAGGPYEQYF.